Below, one TCR beta chain is given with its context. Measured with immunoSEQ multiplex PCR; TCRdb has only the in-frame clones, and not every one. The sample yields over 200,000 clones, 70% to 90% seen once. Per germline, CDR1 SGHTA and CDR2 FQGTGA. This CDR3 comprises 13 residues. After removal of 5 bases from V and 8 bases from J, the junction contained 6 bases not matched to a gene. This sample is drawn from a study of blood T cell repertoires in COVID-19. Background on the study: Sites across the United States, Italy and Spain contributed samples from acute and convalescent COVID-19. PBMCs, B-cell-depleted T cells, or T cells provided the cDNA or gDNA that made up the material.

Recovery among Cohort 3 donors was established by two negative PCRs, clearance, or symptom resolution. Sequencing input: PBMCs or T cells enriched from blood (not recorded which). The chain joins TRBV7-3 to TRBJ1-2; 9 nucleotides agree with TRBD1. The source is a woman aged 45-65 years who had recovered from COVID-19. For the CDR3, the DNA is TGTGCCAGCAGCCGGACAGGGGTTGGGGGCTACACCTTC. Its protein is CASSRTGVGGYTF.